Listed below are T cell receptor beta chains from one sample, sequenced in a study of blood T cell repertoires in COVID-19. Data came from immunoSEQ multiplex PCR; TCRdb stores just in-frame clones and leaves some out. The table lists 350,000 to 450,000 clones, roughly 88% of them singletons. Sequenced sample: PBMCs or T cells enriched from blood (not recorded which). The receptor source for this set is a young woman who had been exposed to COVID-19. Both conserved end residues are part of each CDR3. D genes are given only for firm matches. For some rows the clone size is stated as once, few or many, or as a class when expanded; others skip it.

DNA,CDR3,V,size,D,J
TGTGCCAGCAGCTTGGGTTGGACTAGCGGGCCCTACAATGAGCAGTTCTTC,CASSLGWTSGPYNEQFF,TRBV5-6,once,TRBD2,TRBJ2-1
TGCGCCAGCAGCCTCCGGACTAGCTCCTACGAGCAGTACTTC,CASSLRTSSYEQYF,TRBV5-1,NA,TRBD2,TRBJ2-7
TGCAGCGCATCGACCGGGACAGGGGTCGGGGAGCTGTTTTTT,CSASTGTGVGELFF,TRBV29-1,NA,TRBD1,TRBJ2-2
TGCGCCAGCAGCTTGGTTGCGAAGAACACCGGGGAGCTGTTTTTT,CASSLVAKNTGELFF,TRBV5-1,NA,NA,TRBJ2-2
TGTGCCAGCAGTTACGGGCAGTTGTCACCCCTCCACTTT,CASSYGQLSPLHF,TRBV6-2/TRBV6-3,once,NA,TRBJ1-6
TGTGCCAGCAGCTGGGGACTAGACAGGACAGATACGCAGTATTTT,CASSWGLDRTDTQYF,TRBV11-2,once,TRBD2,TRBJ2-3
TGTGCCAGCAGCGCTGAACAGGGGAACACTGAAGCTTTCTTT,CASSAEQGNTEAFF,TRBV9,NA,NA,TRBJ1-1
TGCAGTGCTAGTTTTCAAAACACTGAAGCTTTCTTT,CSASFQNTEAFF,TRBV20-1,few,NA,TRBJ1-1
TGCAGCGTTGTTGAGGGATCGAGGGAGCAGTACTTC,CSVVEGSREQYF,TRBV29-1,few,NA,TRBJ2-7
TGTGCCAGCAGCTTTAGGGGGGGGAGCCTCTCCTACGAGCAGTACTTC,CASSFRGGSLSYEQYF,TRBV13,NA,NA,TRBJ2-7
TGTGCCAGCAGTCCCCGACTAGCTCCGAACACCGGGGAGCTGTTTTTT,CASSPRLAPNTGELFF,TRBV27,NA,TRBD2,TRBJ2-2
TGTGCCAGCAGCACATGGACAGGCGAAAAACTGTTTTTT,CASSTWTGEKLFF,TRBV11-2,NA,TRBD1,TRBJ1-4
TGCGCCAGCAGCTTGAGGACAGGGGGGTCCTACAATGAGCAGTTCTTC,CASSLRTGGSYNEQFF,TRBV5-1,once,TRBD1,TRBJ2-1
TGTGCCAGCAGTTCCGGCAGGGCTAACACTGAAGCTTTCTTT,CASSSGRANTEAFF,TRBV27,NA,NA,TRBJ1-1
TGTGCCAGCACGACTAGCGGGAGTGGGTACGAGCAGTACTTC,CASTTSGSGYEQYF,TRBV28,NA,TRBD2,TRBJ2-7
TGTGCCAGCAGTTTATTGGCGGGTCCCCTAAATCAGCCCCAGCATTTT,CASSLLAGPLNQPQHF,TRBV28,NA,NA,TRBJ1-5
TGTGCCAGCTCACCACCCAGGGACAGGATAACATATGGCTACACCTTC,CASSPPRDRITYGYTF,TRBV18,NA,TRBD1,TRBJ1-2
TGTGCCAGCAGCTCCCGACAGGGGGGGTACGCTGGCTACACCTTC,CASSSRQGGYAGYTF,TRBV7-2,few,TRBD1,TRBJ1-2
TGTGCCAGCAGTAGGTCAGGGACACACTACGAGCAGTACTTC,CASSRSGTHYEQYF,TRBV7-9,NA,NA,TRBJ2-7
TGTGCCAGCAGCCAAAACGGTTCTAACTATGGCTACACCTTC,CASSQNGSNYGYTF,TRBV3-1/TRBV3-2,NA,NA,TRBJ1-2
TGTGCCAGCTCACCACAAGGACAGGTTTATAATTCACCCCTCCACTTT,CASSPQGQVYNSPLHF,TRBV18,NA,TRBD1,TRBJ1-6
TGTGCCACCAGCACAAGCGGGGCAGAGACCCAGTACTTC,CATSTSGAETQYF,TRBV15,NA,TRBD2,TRBJ2-5
TGTGCCAGCAGCTTGTCCTACAGGTTTGTCTCTGGGGCCAACGTCCTGACTTTC,CASSLSYRFVSGANVLTF,TRBV5-6,NA,NA,TRBJ2-6
TGCGCCAGCAGTGAGTCTCCTTACGAGCAGTACTTC,CASSESPYEQYF,TRBV10-2,NA,NA,TRBJ2-7
TGTGCCAGCAGCGGTAGCGGGAGGACCTACGAGCAGTACTTC,CASSGSGRTYEQYF,TRBV9,NA,TRBD2,TRBJ2-7
TGCGCCAGCAGCCAAAGAGGGACAACATTAGCGGGGCAAACCGGGGAGCTGTTTTTT,CASSQRGTTLAGQTGELFF,TRBV4-3,NA,TRBD2,TRBJ2-2
TGTGCCAGCAGCTTTAGCGGGGGGGAGGCAGATACGCAGTATTTT,CASSFSGGEADTQYF,TRBV7-2,few,TRBD2,TRBJ2-3
TGTGCCAGCAGCTTAATTCCAGGGACTATACAAGAGACCCAGTACTTC,CASSLIPGTIQETQYF,TRBV7-2,NA,TRBD2,TRBJ2-5
TGTGCCAGCAGTGAAAGGTCAGGGGTAGATGAAAAACTGTTTTTT,CASSERSGVDEKLFF,TRBV6-1,NA,NA,TRBJ1-4
TGCGCCAGCAGCATAACGACGGGTGCTGAAGCTTTCTTT,CASSITTGAEAFF,TRBV5-1,NA,NA,TRBJ1-1
TGCGCCAGCAGCCAGCTAGCGGACTCCTACAATGAGCAGTTCTTC,CASSQLADSYNEQFF,TRBV5-1,NA,TRBD2,TRBJ2-1
TGTGCCAGCAGCGGGACAGATCGGGAAAAACTGTTTTTT,CASSGTDREKLFF,TRBV12-3/TRBV12-4,once,TRBD1,TRBJ1-4
TGTGCCAGCAGCCCTACTTTCGACAGGAGCTCCTACGAGCAGTACTTC,CASSPTFDRSSYEQYF,TRBV7-8,NA,NA,TRBJ2-7
TGTGCCAGCAGCGCCGAGGCTGGAGGCTCCTACGAGCAGTACTTC,CASSAEAGGSYEQYF,TRBV7-6,NA,NA,TRBJ2-7
TGTGCCAGCAGCTTCCAAATAATTACAGGGAACATTCAGTACTTC,CASSFQIITGNIQYF,TRBV7-2,once,NA,TRBJ2-4
TGTGCCAGCAGCTTATTGAGCAGGGAAGTCAATCAGCCCCAGCATTTT,CASSLLSREVNQPQHF,TRBV7-8,NA,NA,TRBJ1-5
TGTGCCAGCAGCTGGACAGGGCTTGGCGGGGAGCTGTTTTTT,CASSWTGLGGELFF,TRBV7-8,NA,TRBD1,TRBJ2-2
TGTGCCAGCCCCAGGGGAGTAGGTTCACCCCTCCACTTT,CASPRGVGSPLHF,TRBV5-6,NA,NA,TRBJ1-6
TGTGCCAGCAGCTTAGATACCTACGAGCAGTACTTC,CASSLDTYEQYF,TRBV11-1,few,NA,TRBJ2-7
TGTGCCAGCAGGCATGGGCATCCAGAGACCCAGTACTTC,CASRHGHPETQYF,TRBV6-6,NA,NA,TRBJ2-5
TGTGCCAGTAGTATGGGGCGACACTATGGCTACACCTTC,CASSMGRHYGYTF,TRBV19,NA,NA,TRBJ1-2
TGTGCCAGCAGTACAAGTAGCCCTGAAGCTTTCTTT,CASSTSSPEAFF,TRBV28,NA,NA,TRBJ1-1
TGTGCCAGCAGCCACTTGACAGGGGGCACTGAAGCTTTCTTT,CASSHLTGGTEAFF,TRBV3-1/TRBV3-2,NA,TRBD1,TRBJ1-1
TGTGCCAGCTCACCCCTTGGTGCGGGAGCGGGATACGAGCAGTACTTC,CASSPLGAGAGYEQYF,TRBV18,NA,TRBD2,TRBJ2-7
TGTGCCAGTAGTATAGGGGGAGGTCAGCCCCAGCATTTT,CASSIGGGQPQHF,TRBV19,NA,NA,TRBJ1-5
TGCAGCGGAGACAGGGGTGGGGGTGAGCAGTTCTTC,CSGDRGGGEQFF,TRBV29-1,NA,TRBD1,TRBJ2-1
TGTGCCAGCAGTGACCGAGGACAGAAGTCGCGGGGCTACACCTTC,CASSDRGQKSRGYTF,TRBV6-1,NA,NA,TRBJ1-2
TGTGCCAGCTCACCCCCCGGGACAGTCTACGAGCAGTACTTC,CASSPPGTVYEQYF,TRBV18,once,TRBD1,TRBJ2-7
TGTGCCAGTAGTATTCCGGGTAGCTCCTACAATGAGCAGTTCTTC,CASSIPGSSYNEQFF,TRBV19,NA,NA,TRBJ2-1
TGTGCCAGCAGCTCTGACAGAGATAATGAAAAACTGTTTTTT,CASSSDRDNEKLFF,TRBV7-2,NA,NA,TRBJ1-4
TGTGCCAGCAGCTTCCAGGGTCAAACTGAAGCTTTCTTT,CASSFQGQTEAFF,TRBV7-9,few,NA,TRBJ1-1
TGTGCCAGCAGCCACGCTCTAGCGGGGTGGGAGCAGTTCTTC,CASSHALAGWEQFF,TRBV14,NA,TRBD2,TRBJ2-1
TGTGCCACCGGACAAATAGCGGGGGGCAGTTTTTTTTACGAGCAGTACTTC,CATGQIAGGSFFYEQYF,TRBV15,few,TRBD2,TRBJ2-7
TGCAGCGTCACCATACAGGGGTCCATCCCTACCCTCCACTTT,CSVTIQGSIPTLHF,TRBV29-1,NA,TRBD1,TRBJ1-6
TGCAGCGTTTTAGGGGGCGCAGATACGCAGTATTTT,CSVLGGADTQYF,TRBV29-1,NA,TRBD1,TRBJ2-3
TGCGCCAGCAGCACAACAGGGGGTTCACCCCTCCACTTT,CASSTTGGSPLHF,TRBV5-1,NA,TRBD1,TRBJ1-6
TGTGCCAGCAGCTTCCGATCCGAGCCACTAGGCTACACCTTC,CASSFRSEPLGYTF,TRBV5-4,NA,NA,TRBJ1-2